This T cell receptor beta chain comes out of a study of cytomegalovirus exposure and HLA in healthy donors. Notes on the study in general: In a later analysis, donors in an Asian-associated ancestry cluster reportedly had fewer N-insertions in productive TCRs than the cohort mean. By HLA locus, TCR association rates varied in a later analysis, with DRB1 showing the most and HLA-C the fewest.

Of note for this clone: As yet, its antigen is unknown.

After removal of 6 bases from V and 5 bases from J, the junction contained 10 bases not matched to a gene. Germline V gene lookup returns CDR1 ENHRY and CDR2 SYGVKD. There are 15 residues in the CDR3. 13 Jbeta primers and 60 Vbeta primers were used for the PCR. Some clones are missing from TCRdb's copy, which holds only in-frame ones; the method was immunoSEQ multiplex PCR. The table records about 190,000 clones, around 73% of them present only once. V is TRBV10-3 and J is TRBJ1-3, with 7 bases lining up with TRBD1. Sequencing input: PBMCs. The receptor was isolated from a woman between 25 and 40 years old in good health and CMV-seropositive. The CDR3 nucleotides read TGTGCCATCAGCCTATCTCAGGGACAGCGAAACACCATATATTTT. Residues: CAISLSQGQRNTIYF.